The rows below give T cell receptor beta chains drawn from one sample of a study of blood T cell repertoires in COVID-19. Assay: immunoSEQ multiplex PCR; the TCRdb copy retains only in-frame clones and omits some. The sample records tens of thousands of clones, around 91% being singletons. The source material was peripheral blood. These receptors were collected from a woman aged 55-75 years with active COVID-19. Each CDR3 is given with its conserved first and last residue. Each record gives: D gene, clone size, J gene, V gene, CDR3 DNA, CDR3 protein. The D gene is left open where the match is weak. Only some rows state a clone size, as once, few, many or a class for expanded clones.

TRBD2	once	TRBJ2-5	TRBV5-8	TGTGCCAGCAGCCTACGGGGGGAGAGCCAAGAGACCCAGTACTTC	CASSLRGESQETQYF
TRBD1	-	TRBJ2-2	TRBV7-2	TGTGCCAGCAGCTTAAAGGGGGCCCACGGGGAGCTGTTTTTT	CASSLKGAHGELFF
-	-	TRBJ1-4	TRBV6-5	TGTGCCAGCACCCCTGGGGGGGGTGAAAAACTGTTTTTT	CASTPGGGEKLFF
-	-	TRBJ2-7	TRBV7-8	TGTGCCAGCAGCCGACAGAGGGGGTACGAGCAGTACTTC	CASSRQRGYEQYF
-	-	TRBJ2-5	TRBV4-1	TGCGCCAGCAGCCAAACAGGATTGGGAGAGACCCAGTACTTC	CASSQTGLGETQYF
TRBD1	once	TRBJ2-7	TRBV20-1	TGCAGTGCTAGAGATACGACAGGGTGGTACTTC	CSARDTTGWYF
-	-	TRBJ1-5	TRBV19	TGTGCCAGTAGTATTGAAAGGGGTCCCCAGCATTTT	CASSIERGPQHF
-	-	TRBJ2-7	TRBV6-5	TGTGCCAGTAGGGAGGAACAGGAGTACTTC	CASREEQEYF
TRBD1	-	TRBJ2-7	TRBV27	TGTGCCAGCAGTTTAGCCTTGCCGGGACAGGCCCGTTCCTACGAGCAGTACTTC	CASSLALPGQARSYEQYF
TRBD1	few	TRBJ1-2	TRBV15	TGTGCCACCAGCAGAATGGGGGACAGGGACTATGGCTACACCTTC	CATSRMGDRDYGYTF
TRBD1	-	TRBJ2-4	TRBV6-6	TGTGCCAGCAGTTCCCAGGGGGCGCTGACCAAAAACATTCAGTACTTC	CASSSQGALTKNIQYF
-	-	TRBJ1-3	TRBV2	TGTGCCAGCAGTATCCAACGGAGCTCTGGAAACACCATATATTTT	CASSIQRSSGNTIYF
TRBD2	-	TRBJ2-5	TRBV3-1/TRBV3-2	TGTGCCAGCAGCCTGAGGACTAGCGGGGCGATCCAAGAGACCCAGTACTTC	CASSLRTSGAIQETQYF
-	-	TRBJ2-7	TRBV5-6	TGTGCCAGCAGCTTTAGTCGGACAGTCTCCTACGAGCAGTACTTC	CASSFSRTVSYEQYF
-	-	TRBJ1-5	TRBV18	TGTGCCAGCTCGACCAGGGAAAATCAGCCCCAGCATTTT	CASSTRENQPQHF
-	-	TRBJ2-4	TRBV7-2	TGTGCCAGCAGCTTAGGGACAGCTTCTATTCAGTACTTC	CASSLGTASIQYF
TRBD1	-	TRBJ2-1	TRBV7-3	TGTGCCAGCAGCCGAGGACAGGGAGACTACAATGAGCAGTTCTTC	CASSRGQGDYNEQFF
TRBD2	-	TRBJ2-7	TRBV4-2	TGTGCCAGCAGCCAGTCACTAGCGGGAGTGAACGAGCAGTACTTC	CASSQSLAGVNEQYF
-	-	TRBJ2-2	TRBV18	TGTGCCAGCTCACCACGGGTGCACCGGGGAGGGGAGCTGTTTTTT	CASSPRVHRGGELFF
TRBD1	-	TRBJ2-3	TRBV19	TGTGCCACTAGTTTGGGGACAGCAACAGATACGCAGTATTTT	CATSLGTATDTQYF
TRBD2	-	TRBJ2-1	TRBV4-1	TGCGCCAGCAGCCAAGATCCGGCTAGCGGGGTAAATGAGCAGTTCTTC	CASSQDPASGVNEQFF